The clone carrying this TCR beta chain came up a few times. The data were taken from a study of blood T cell repertoires in COVID-19. The CDR3 sequence is 15 residues long. Germline values: CDR1 MNHEY, CDR2 SVGAGI. With 1 base removed from V and 7 bases from J, the gap between germline ends came to 14 bases. Per the original methods: Reference gene primer amplification in the assay estimated nucleated cell counts. Clones were read by immunoSEQ multiplex PCR, and TCRdb kept only the in-frame ones, dropping some. That table gives V, J and clone size, and the DNA gave D and trimming. This sample carries about 250,000 clones, 70% to 90% of them seen once, and the ten largest clones take 1.5% to 2%. Individuals aged about 18 to 100 years were recruited from about two dozen US areas.

The sequenced sample was PBMCs or T cells enriched from blood (not recorded which). This TCR was recovered from a man in his forties who had recovered from COVID-19. This chain joins TRBV6-5 and TRBJ2-1, with D perhaps matching TRBD2 (5 bases). CDR3 in amino acids: CASSYFGYTRNEQFF. In DNA, the CDR3 is TGTGCCAGCAGTTACTTTGGGTACACTAGGAATGAGCAGTTCTTC.